What follows are 28 T cell receptor beta chains derived from one specimen sequenced in a study of identical twins. TCRdb itself ran the 5' RACE reads through MiXCR, one entry per CDR3 protein. This sample carries 500,000 to 650,000 distinct CDR3 sequences, about a fifth of them seen once, and the ten largest clones take approximately 0.5%. These data were also reused for a study on yellow fever vaccine responses in identical twins.

The sequenced material came from CD4+ T cells sorted from blood. These receptors all stem from a woman aged 18-29 years in good health.

The table lists this clonotype with a few counts. This chain uses TRBV12-3 or TRBV12-4 with TRBJ1-5; D is unresolved. CDR3 length: 15 residues. V was cut by 7 bases and J by 0 bases, with 13 bases left in between. This chain's CDR3 is CASNPGRNSNQPQHF. CDR3 DNA sequence: TGTGCCAGCAACCCTGGACGGAATAGCAATCAGCCCCAGCATTTT.

The J gene is TRBJ2-2, the V gene TRBV18; D might be TRBD2 (6 bases). Germline V lookup: CDR1 KGHSH, CDR2 LQKENI. Trimming cost V 0 bases and J 5 bases, with 13 bases left between them. The length of the CDR3 is 16 residues. The CDR3 loop is CASSPPGRYRTGELFF. The DNA of the CDR3 is TGTGCCAGCTCACCACCGGGGAGGTACCGTACCGGGGAGCTGTTTTTT.

In its sample, this clonotype was seen a few times. The genes are TRBV3-1 and TRBJ2-5, with D tentatively TRBD1 or TRBD2 (7 bases each). Germline CDR1 is LGHDT and CDR2 is YNNKEL (reference sequence). The V end lost 5 bases, the J end lost 2 bases, and 15 bases lay between the germline ends. CDR3 size: 15 residues. DNA for the CDR3: TGTGCCAGCAGCGCTCACAGGGGACTACAAGAGACCCAGTACTTC. It specifies CASSAHRGLQETQYF.

CDR3 in DNA: TGTGCCAGCAGCTTAGGCCCGGGACTAGGTCACAATGAGCAGTTCTTC. Its translation: CASSLGPGLGHNEQFF. J is TRBJ2-1 and V is TRBV7-7, with 8 bases fitting TRBD2. The CDR3 runs to 16 residues. Looked up from germline, CDR1 is SSHAT and CDR2 is FNYEAQ (reference sequence). After removal of 1 base from V and 5 bases from J, the junction contained 7 bases not matched to a gene.

This clonotype has a handful of counts. This sequence joins TRBV12-3 or TRBV12-4 and TRBJ1-5; TRBD1 might be the D (6 bases). Trimming pared 2 bases from V and 3 bases from J, leaving 17 bases between. The CDR3 runs 17 residues. DNA of the CDR3: TGTGCCAGCAGTTTATCTTTAGGGGACACCTACAATCAGCCCCAGCATTTT. This sequence encodes CASSLSLGDTYNQPQHF.

This clonotype was counted many times. The V and J genes are TRBV3-1 and TRBJ2-1; D not resolved. The CDR3 runs to 15 residues. V was clipped by 1 base and J by 5 bases, with 12 bases between them. Germline V lookup: CDR1 LGHDT, CDR2 YNNKEL (reference sequence). This CDR3 is CASSQVVGFNNEQFF. As DNA, the CDR3 is TGTGCCAGCAGCCAAGTGGTCGGATTTAACAATGAGCAGTTCTTC.

Here the CDR3 reads CASSLSGDRGFLSGANVLTF. CDR3 nucleotides: TGCGCCAGCAGCTTGTCGGGGGACAGGGGGTTCCTCTCTGGGGCCAACGTCCTGACTTTC. The chain recombines TRBV5-1 with TRBJ2-6; 11 bases are shared with TRBD1. Germline CDR1 is SGHRS and CDR2 is YFSETQ. V was clipped by 1 base and J by 0 bases; unmatched bases: 9. The CDR3 has 20 amino acids. Based on the CDR3 plus reference TRBV5-1 and TRBJ2-6, the full variable domain is KAGVTQTPRYLIKTRGQQVTLSCSPISGHRSVSWYQQTPGQGLQFLFEYFSETQRNKGNFPGRFSGRQFSNSRSEMNVSTLELGDSALYLCASSLSGDRGFLSGANVLTFGAGSRLTVL.

This chain connects TRBV5-1 to TRBJ2-3, with TRBD1 as a possible D gene (5 bases). Germline V gene lookup returns CDR1 SGHRS and CDR2 YFSETQ. V shed 6 bases and J shed 6 bases, with 14 bases lying between them. The CDR3 covers 13 residues. CDR3: CASKDLRGDTQYF. Here the CDR3 DNA reads TGCGCCAGCAAAGATCTAAGGGGTGATACGCAGTATTTT.

V is TRBV4-1 and J is TRBJ1-4; 9 bases map to TRBD1. Trimming took 4 bases from V and 8 from J; bases not matched to a gene: 5. The CDR3 runs 14 residues. Germline V gene data show CDR1 as MGHRA and CDR2 as YSYEKL. CDR3 sequence reads: CASSLGQGTEKLFF. The CDR3 DNA reads TGCGCCAGCAGCCTCGGACAGGGGACGGAAAAACTGTTTTTT.

This clonotype occurred a few times. The chain couples TRBV5-1 to TRBJ2-2; 7 bases are shared with TRBD1. The CDR3 runs 14 residues. Losses at the gene ends were 4 bases for V and 6 bases for J; bases not matched to a gene: 6. The germline V gene has CDR1 SGHRS and CDR2 YFSETQ. Here the CDR3 DNA reads TGCGCCAGCAGCCAAAGACAGGGATCCGGGGAGCTGTTTTTT. This gives the protein CASSQRQGSGELFF.

This chain connects TRBV15 to TRBJ2-2, with 12 positions matching TRBD1. J gave up 5 bases and V 0 bases, and 1 base lay outside the gene matches. Germline CDR1 reads LNHNV; CDR2 reads YYDKDF (reference sequence). The CDR3 runs to 16 residues. The CDR3 here is CATSREGQGATGELFF. In DNA form, the CDR3 reads TGTGCCACCAGCAGAGAGGGACAGGGGGCGACCGGGGAGCTGTTTTTT.

The V and J genes are TRBV7-9 and TRBJ1-4; D remains unclear. V was pared by 1 base and J by 4 bases, with 10 bases between. The CDR3 runs 15 residues. Looked up from germline, CDR1 is SEHNR and CDR2 is FQNEAQ (reference sequence). The CDR3 nucleotides read TGTGCCAGCAGCTTAGGTAGCAGCATTAATGAAAAACTGTTTTTT. Amino acids: CASSLGSSINEKLFF.

The genes are TRBV5-1 and TRBJ2-2, with D possibly being TRBD2 (5 bases). Per germline, CDR1 SGHRS and CDR2 YFSETQ. The CDR3 spans 15 residues. The V end lost 4 bases, the J end lost 2 bases, and 12 bases lay between the germline ends. The CDR3 nucleotides read TGCGCCAGCAGCCCTACTGGGAGCAACACCGGGGAGCTGTTTTTT. Translation gives CASSPTGSNTGELFF.

CDR3 sequence: CSARDREWGTDTQYF. The CDR3 region has the DNA TGCAGTGCTAGAGATAGGGAGTGGGGCACAGATACGCAGTATTTT. J is TRBJ2-3 and V is TRBV20-1; tentatively, D is TRBD2 (5 bases). The V end was cut by 0 bases, the J end by 1 base, with 11 bases between. Germline V CDR1 and CDR2: DFQATT, SNEGSKA (reference sequence). The CDR3 consists of 15 residues.

This clonotype has only a few counts. The J gene is TRBJ2-3, the V gene TRBV24-1; no definite D call. The germline gives CDR1 KGHDR, CDR2 SFDVKD. V lost 6 bases and J lost 7, with 16 bases in between. The CDR3 is 14 residues long. The CDR3 sequence: CATSWARSPNTQYF. CDR3 DNA sequence: TGTGCCACCAGTTGGGCCCGATCCCCTAATACGCAGTATTTT.

This sequence joins TRBV7-2 and TRBJ2-7; 7 bases line up with TRBD2. V trimming: 2 bases; J trimming: 2 bases; junction bases outside the gene matches: 3. Germline CDR1 and CDR2: SGHTA and FQGNSA. This CDR3 contains 14 residues. The CDR3 DNA reads TGTGCCAGCAGCTTACCTGGGACTACCTACGAGCAGTACTTC. Its protein product is CASSLPGTTYEQYF.

This clonotype was counted only a few times. This chain connects TRBV28 to TRBJ2-4; D gene unclear. Trimming left V 4 bases short and J 11 bases short, with 12 bases between. Germline CDR1 MDHEN, CDR2 SYDVKM. The CDR3 covers 12 residues. The CDR3 spells CASSSVDGLQYF. The DNA of the CDR3 is TGTGCCAGCAGTTCGGTGGACGGCCTTCAGTACTTC.

The rearrangement joins TRBV3-1 to TRBJ2-1; a possible D gene is TRBD2 (6 bases). CDR1 is LGHDT, CDR2 YNNKEL, per germline (reference sequence). This CDR3 comprises 15 residues. V lost 2 bases to trimming and J lost 4 bases, with 12 bases between them. The CDR3 spells CASSQTLAVYNEQFF. The CDR3 region has the DNA TGTGCCAGCAGCCAAACCTTAGCGGTTTACAATGAGCAGTTCTTC.

This clonotype was counted many times. The chain employs TRBV2 and TRBJ2-7; D is undetermined. The CDR3 runs to 11 residues. V lost 4 bases and J 2 bases, leaving 3 bases between the germline ends. Germline values: CDR1 SNHLY, CDR2 FYNNEI. CDR3 protein: CASSVPYEQYF. In DNA form, the CDR3 reads TGTGCCAGCAGTGTTCCCTACGAGCAGTACTTC.

In this sample, this clonotype turned up a few times. The genes are TRBV20-1 and TRBJ2-7; tentative D call: TRBD2 (6 bases). This CDR3 contains 15 residues. The germline CDR1 and CDR2 sequences are DFQATT and SNEGSKA (reference sequence). V was shortened by 2 bases and J by 5 bases, with 19 bases between the two germline ends. CDR3 protein: CSARRASSGGDEQYF. The CDR3 nucleotides read TGCAGTGCTAGACGGGCTAGTAGCGGAGGGGACGAGCAGTACTTC.

V and J are TRBV6-2 or TRBV6-3 and TRBJ1-4; no firm D call. Germline V CDR1 and CDR2: MNHEY, SVGEGT. The CDR3 is 17 amino acids. V gave up 0 bases and J gave up 2 bases, with 13 bases separating them. The CDR3 nucleotides are TGTGCCAGCAGTTACTCGATCGCAGCCCTCACTAATGAAAAACTGTTTTTT. Its translation: CASSYSIAALTNEKLFF.

This clonotype was counted between two and nine times. CDR3 sequence reads: CASSSQSCPEQTYEQYV. The CDR3 DNA is TGTGCCAGCAGCTCCCAGTCCTGTCCTGAACAAACCTACGAGCAGTACGTC. J is TRBJ2-7 and V is TRBV12-3 or TRBV12-4; no clear D gene. This CDR3 has 17 amino acids. Trimming pared 6 bases from V and 2 bases from J, leaving 23 bases between.

The genes are TRBV5-1 and TRBJ2-5, with 7 bases lining up with TRBD2. The germline V gene has CDR1 SGHRS and CDR2 YFSETQ. The CDR3 consists of 14 residues. Trimming took 4 bases from V and 1 from J; bases not matched to a gene: 4. DNA for the CDR3: TGCGCCAGCAGCCGGGGGGACGGCCAAGAGACCCAGTACTTC. It translates to CASSRGDGQETQYF.

The gene calls are TRBV7-3 and TRBJ2-3, with 7 bases that match TRBD1. This CDR3 region has 13 residues. J lost 13 bases, V lost 5 bases, and 12 bases had no gene match. In germline, CDR1 is SGHTA, CDR2 FQGTGA. The CDR3 coding sequence is TGTGCCAGCAGCCCACTGGAGACAGGGTCCAAGTATTTT. Its translation is CASSPLETGSKYF. Looking up the rest from reference TRBV7-3 and TRBJ2-3 gives the full variable domain: GAGVSQTPSNKVTEKGKYVELRCDPISGHTALYWYRQSLGQGPEFLIYFQGTGAADDSGLPNDRFFAVRPEGSVSTLKIQRTERGDSAVYLCASSPLETGSKYFGPGTRLTVL.

The V call is TRBV6-1, the J call TRBJ2-4; possibly TRBD2 for D (5 bases). CDR1 MNHNS and CDR2 SASEGT come from the germline V gene. Trimming took 6 bases from V and 0 from J, leaving 12 bases between them. The CDR3 is made up of 15 amino acids. The CDR3 spells CASRSAGLAKNIQYF. DNA for the CDR3: TGTGCCAGCAGATCCGCGGGTTTAGCCAAAAACATTCAGTACTTC.

V gene TRBV10-3 combines with J gene TRBJ1-6; D possibly corresponds to TRBD1 (5 bases). Trimming shortened V by 2 bases and J by 9 bases, and 11 bases separated the two germline ends. This CDR3 is 14 amino acids long. Germline V gives CDR1 ENHRY, CDR2 SYGVKD. For the CDR3, the DNA is TGTGCCATCAGTGAGGGTCAGGGAGGTTCACCCCTCCACTTT. Encoded protein: CAISEGQGGSPLHF.

J is TRBJ2-1 and V is TRBV11-2, with unresolved D. The CDR3 consists of 12 residues. From germline, CDR1 is SGHAT and CDR2 FQNNGV. The germline V and J ends were trimmed by 8 bases and 2 bases, with 7 bases remaining between them. Written as DNA, the CDR3 is TGTGCCAGCGGGAACCCCTACAATGAGCAGTTCTTC. It codes for CASGNPYNEQFF.

In this sample, this clonotype turned up a few times. The chain carries TRBV27 and TRBJ2-1; D is unresolved. The CDR3 extends over 16 amino acids. V was shortened by 2 bases and J by 0 bases, with 11 bases between the two germline ends. Germline V lookup: CDR1 MNHEY, CDR2 SMNVEV (reference sequence). CDR3 coding DNA: TGTGCCAGCAGTTTAGCGGCGGAGAGCTCCTACAATGAGCAGTTCTTC. This gives the protein CASSLAAESSYNEQFF.